The rows below give T cell receptor beta chains drawn from one sample of a study of T cells in Graves' hyperthyroidism and ophthalmopathy. MiXCR, run by TCRdb on the multiplex PCR reads, gives a single entry per CDR3 protein. In the table there are 250,000 or so distinct CDR3 sequences, 13% to 15% of which are singletons. What was sequenced was blood. The origin of the receptors is a woman aged 45-60 years with Graves' hyperthyroidism that later progressed to Graves' ophthalmopathy. The CDR3 runs from the conserved cysteine through the conserved F or W. A D gene is named only where the DNA matches it firmly. Clone size is given for some rows only: seen once, a few or many times, or a class if the clone is expanded.

TRBJ2-5 | NA | NA | TRBV6-1 | TGTGCCAGCAGTGCCGAAGTTGGGCCACCCGGAGCCCAGTACTTC | CASSAEVGPPGAQYF
TRBJ2-1 | NA | few | TRBV19 | TGTGCCAGTAGGGCCTCGGGCCCCAATTACAATGAGCAGTTCTTC | CASRASGPNYNEQFF
TRBJ2-7 | NA | many | TRBV29-1 | TGCAGCGTGGTTTCCTCTGGGGTCAACGAGCAGTACTTC | CSVVSSGVNEQYF
TRBJ2-3 | TRBD2 | many | TRBV24-1 | TGTGCCACCAGTGATTTCCAACTAGCGGGCCCCCTCTCCACAGATACGCAGTATTTT | CATSDFQLAGPLSTDTQYF
TRBJ2-2 | TRBD2 | NA | TRBV20-1 | TGCAGTGCCCCCCCCGCTAGCGGGAGGGAAAACACCGGGGAGCTGTTTTTT | CSAPPASGRENTGELFF
TRBJ1-1 | NA | NA | TRBV4-1 | TGCGCCAGCAGCTCATCCCAGGGCATGAACACTGAAGCTTTCTTT | CASSSSQGMNTEAFF
TRBJ2-5 | NA | many | TRBV20-1 | TGCAGTGCTTACTCTAGGGCTGGGACCCAGTACTTC | CSAYSRAGTQYF
TRBJ1-6 | NA | NA | TRBV4-1 | TGCGCCAGCAGCCAAGATAACGGACTTACATTTGATAATTCACCCCTCCACTTT | CASSQDNGLTFDNSPLHF
TRBJ2-7 | NA | many | TRBV20-1 | TGCAGTGCTAGGGAACCACAGGGCTACGAGCAGTACTTC | CSAREPQGYEQYF
TRBJ1-2 | TRBD1 | NA | TRBV15 | TGTGCCACCACCCAGGGGGCAGGGGCTGGCTACACCTTC | CATTQGAGAGYTF
TRBJ2-7 | TRBD1 | few | TRBV20-1 | TGCAGTGCTAGTGCCGGGACAGGGCGCTACGAGCAGTACTTC | CSASAGTGRYEQYF
TRBJ1-1 | NA | many | TRBV3-1 | TGTGCCAGCAGCCAAAGGGTTAACACTGAAGCTTTCTTT | CASSQRVNTEAFF
TRBJ2-7 | TRBD1 | many | TRBV11-2 | TGTGCCAGCAGCTCCCACAGGGGGCGAGCCGAGCAGTACTTC | CASSSHRGRAEQYF
TRBJ2-3 | NA | many | TRBV11-2 | TGTGCCAGCACCTACTACCCCACTGGGGGGGCTAATGGACGAGATACGCAGTATTTT | CASTYYPTGGANGRDTQYF
TRBJ2-7 | NA | many | TRBV2 | TGTGCCAGCAGTGACAGGCTCTCCTACGAGCAGTACTTC | CASSDRLSYEQYF
TRBJ1-4 | NA | NA | TRBV19 | TGTGCCAGTAGTGAACTTGCGGTGGGTGAAAAACTGTTTTTT | CASSELAVGEKLFF
TRBJ1-5 | NA | few | TRBV10-2 | TGCGCCAGCAGGCACAGGGCCAATCAGCCCCAGCATTTT | CASRHRANQPQHF
TRBJ2-7 | TRBD2 | many | TRBV5-1 | TGCGCCAGCAGCTTGGCGCTAGCGGTCTCCTACGAGCAGTACTTC | CASSLALAVSYEQYF
TRBJ1-5 | NA | few | TRBV12-5 | TGTGCTAGTGGTTTGGCTCCCCTCGGGGGCGGCAATCAGCCCCAGCATTTT | CASGLAPLGGGNQPQHF
TRBJ1-5 | NA | many | TRBV10-2 | TGCGCCAGCAGAGGCGGGTTCAGGGAGACGGAGGGCAATCAGCCCCAGCATTTT | CASRGGFRETEGNQPQHF
TRBJ2-5 | NA | few | TRBV11-3 | TGTACCAGCAGTATAGGCGGTAGCCAAGAGACCCAGTACTTC | CTSSIGGSQETQYF
TRBJ2-1 | NA | many | TRBV7-2 | TGTGCCAGCAGCTGGCGACTGTACAATGAGCAGTTCTTC | CASSWRLYNEQFF
TRBJ2-6 | TRBD1 | many | TRBV5-1 | TGCGCCAGCAGCCCACAGGGGTCCTCTGGGGCCAACGTCCTGACTTTC | CASSPQGSSGANVLTF
TRBJ2-1 | NA | few | TRBV20-1 | TGCAGTGCTAGAGATCAAGCTAGGGGATTGCAGTTCTTC | CSARDQARGLQFF
TRBJ2-5 | NA | NA | TRBV9 | TGTGCCAGCAGCCCCTGGGGGGGGCTTGGGGAGACCCAGTACTTC | CASSPWGGLGETQYF
TRBJ1-6 | NA | NA | TRBV28 | TGTGCCAGCAGTGAACCGCCGGGACACCAAGACGTTAATTCACCCCTCCACTTT | CASSEPPGHQDVNSPLHF
TRBJ1-3 | NA | many | TRBV6-1 | TGTGCCAGCACCCACGGGGGGCTGCCAGGAAACACCATATATTTT | CASTHGGLPGNTIYF
TRBJ1-5 | TRBD1 | many | TRBV27 | TGTGCCAGCAGTTCGGGGGACAGGGCCCATAGCAATCAGCCCCAGCATTTT | CASSSGDRAHSNQPQHF
TRBJ2-1 | TRBD1 | few | TRBV11-2 | TGTGCCAGCAGCACACTAACCTCGGGACAGTACAATGAGCAGTTCTTC | CASSTLTSGQYNEQFF
TRBJ2-1 | NA | many | TRBV5-5 | TGTGCCAGCAGCCCTGTCTGGGGGAGCGGTAATGAGCAGTTCTTC | CASSPVWGSGNEQFF
TRBJ1-1 | TRBD1 | many | TRBV2 | TGTGCCAGCAGCCGGACAGGGGGGAATGAAGCTTTCTTT | CASSRTGGNEAFF
TRBJ2-2 | NA | NA | TRBV20-1 | TGCAGTGCTAGACGGGGGTTTCCCGGTCTGTATTCCGGGGAGCTGTTTTTT | CSARRGFPGLYSGELFF
TRBJ1-2 | NA | NA | TRBV7-9 | TGTGCCAGCAGCGCCCTAACAGGGAACTATGGCTACACCTTC | CASSALTGNYGYTF
TRBJ1-1 | NA | many | TRBV11-2 | TGTGCCAGCAGCTTCCAAGGCCAGGGCACTGAAGCTTTCTTT | CASSFQGQGTEAFF
TRBJ1-1 | NA | few | TRBV5-5 | TGTGCCAGCAGCTTTTTTTGGGTGGGGGCCGGGCGTGACACTGAAGCTTTCTTT | CASSFFWVGAGRDTEAFF
TRBJ2-7 | TRBD1 | few | TRBV9 | TGTGCCAGCAGCGTGAACACAGGGGGGTCCTACGAGCAGTACTTC | CASSVNTGGSYEQYF
TRBJ1-4 | TRBD1 | few | TRBV6-1 | TGTGCCAGCAGTGAAAGTGCGACAGGGGGTTTTGAAAAACTGTTTTTT | CASSESATGGFEKLFF
TRBJ2-1 | NA | many | TRBV12-3/TRBV12-4 | TGTGCCAGCAGACTAAACGGGCTCTACAATGAGCAGTTCTTC | CASRLNGLYNEQFF
TRBJ2-1 | NA | many | TRBV10-3 | TGTGCCATCAGGGCCCCCCCCGATAATGAGCAGTTCTTC | CAIRAPPDNEQFF
TRBJ1-1 | NA | NA | TRBV20-1 | TGCAGTGCTAGAGATGGGAGAACAGCCCCGCGGGACACTGAAGCTTTCTTT | CSARDGRTAPRDTEAFF
TRBJ2-5 | TRBD2 | few | TRBV19 | TGTGCCAGTAGTATAGTCGGGACTAGCGGGAGTTACTGGGAGACCCAGTACTTC | CASSIVGTSGSYWETQYF
TRBJ1-1 | NA | many | TRBV28 | TGTGCCCTCTCTGGGGCAGGGCTGAACACTGAAGCTTTCTTT | CALSGAGLNTEAFF
TRBJ1-1 | NA | many | TRBV19 | TGTGCCAGTAGTCTTCAGCCAGGGAGACAAGCTTTCTTT | CASSLQPGRQAFF
TRBJ2-1 | NA | many | TRBV29-1 | TGCAGCGTCGCCCTGTCGGGTGAGCAGTTCTTC | CSVALSGEQFF
TRBJ2-1 | NA | many | TRBV10-3 | TGTGCCATGACTCTAGCGACGAATGAGCAGTTCTTC | CAMTLATNEQFF
TRBJ2-1 | TRBD2 | NA | TRBV6-1 | TGTGCCAGCAGGATGGGACTAGAATATGGGGATGAGCAGTCCTTC | CASRMGLEYGDEQSF